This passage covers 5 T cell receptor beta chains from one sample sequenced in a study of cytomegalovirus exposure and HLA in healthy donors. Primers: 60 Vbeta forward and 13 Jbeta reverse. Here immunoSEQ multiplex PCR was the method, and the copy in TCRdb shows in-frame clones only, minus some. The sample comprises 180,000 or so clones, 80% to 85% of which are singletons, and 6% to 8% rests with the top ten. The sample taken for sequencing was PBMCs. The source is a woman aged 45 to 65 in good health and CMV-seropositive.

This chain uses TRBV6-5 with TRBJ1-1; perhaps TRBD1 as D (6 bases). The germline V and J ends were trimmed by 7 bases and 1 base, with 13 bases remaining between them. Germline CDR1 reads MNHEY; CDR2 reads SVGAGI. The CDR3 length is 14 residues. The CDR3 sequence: CASTLQGRNTEAFF. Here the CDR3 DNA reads TGTGCCAGCACTCTACAGGGCCGGAACACTGAAGCTTTCTTT.

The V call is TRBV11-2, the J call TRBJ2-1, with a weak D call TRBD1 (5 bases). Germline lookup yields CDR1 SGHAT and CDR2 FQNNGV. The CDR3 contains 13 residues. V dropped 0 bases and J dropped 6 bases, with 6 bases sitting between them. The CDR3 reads CASSLDRANEQFF. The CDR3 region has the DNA TGTGCCAGCAGCTTAGACAGGGCCAATGAGCAGTTCTTC.

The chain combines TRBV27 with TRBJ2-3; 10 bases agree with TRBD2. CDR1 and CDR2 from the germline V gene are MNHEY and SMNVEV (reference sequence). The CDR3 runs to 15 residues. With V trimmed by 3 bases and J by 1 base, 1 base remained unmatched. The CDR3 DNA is TGTGCCAGCAGTTTCGGGACTAGCGGCACAGATACGCAGTATTTT. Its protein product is CASSFGTSGTDTQYF.

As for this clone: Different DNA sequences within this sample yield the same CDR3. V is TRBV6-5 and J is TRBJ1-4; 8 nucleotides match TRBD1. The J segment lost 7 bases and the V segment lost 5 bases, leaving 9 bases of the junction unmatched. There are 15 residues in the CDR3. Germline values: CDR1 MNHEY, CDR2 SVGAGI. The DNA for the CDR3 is TGTGCCAGCAGTCCTCAGGGGGCGCGGGGTGAAAAACTGTTTTTT. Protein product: CASSPQGARGEKLFF.

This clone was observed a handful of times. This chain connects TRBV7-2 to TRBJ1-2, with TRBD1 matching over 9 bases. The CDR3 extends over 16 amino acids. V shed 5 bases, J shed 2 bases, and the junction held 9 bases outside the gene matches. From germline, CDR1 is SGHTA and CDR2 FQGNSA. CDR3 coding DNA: TGTGCCAGCAGCAAACGATCCGGGACAGGGAACTATGGCTACACCTTC. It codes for CASSKRSGTGNYGYTF.